The rows below give T cell receptor beta chains drawn from one sample of a study of blood T cell repertoires in COVID-19. Assay used: immunoSEQ multiplex PCR; TCRdb lists only in-frame clones, some missing. This sample carries roughly 200,000 clones, 88% of them seen once, and the ten largest clones take approximately 5.6%. Specimen: peripheral blood. All receptors derive from a woman aged 40 to 55 who had recovered from COVID-19. Each CDR3 is given with its conserved first and last residue. A D gene is named only where the DNA matches it firmly. Where a row states a size, it is once, few, many or the class of an expanded clone; other rows omit it.

cdr3_length clone_size j_call v_call d_call cdr3_nt cdr3_aa
17 NA TRBJ2-5 TRBV24-1 TRBD2 TGTGCCACCAGTGACCGGACTAGCGGGCGGACCCAAGAGACCCAGTACTTC CATSDRTSGRTQETQYF
16 NA TRBJ2-7 TRBV27 NA TGTGCCAGCAGATCTCCCCTGAGACAGGGAGGATACGAGCAGTACTTC CASRSPLRQGGYEQYF
17 NA TRBJ2-7 TRBV27 NA TGTGCCAGCGGAGGAGGCTTTGGGAAGCTCGGCTCCTACGAGCAGTACTTC CASGGGFGKLGSYEQYF
13 NA TRBJ2-1 TRBV6-1 NA TGTGCCAGCAGTGAACCTGGGCTCGGTGAGCAGTTCTTC CASSEPGLGEQFF
16 NA TRBJ1-5 TRBV7-2 TRBD1 TGTGCCAGCAGCCTGGGGCCGGGACAGCAAAATCAGCCCCAGCATTTT CASSLGPGQQNQPQHF
16 NA TRBJ2-2 TRBV24-1 TRBD1 TGTGCCACCAGTGACAGGGACAGGGGGGGCACCGGGGAGCTGTTTTTT CATSDRDRGGTGELFF
15 NA TRBJ2-5 TRBV6-6 NA TGTGCCAGCAGCCGCCCAGGGATGGGGCAAGAGACCCAGTACTTC CASSRPGMGQETQYF
14 NA TRBJ1-1 TRBV7-2 NA TGTGCCAGCACCCATTCGACAGAGAACACTGAAGCTTTCTTT CASTHSTENTEAFF
14 NA TRBJ2-2 TRBV6-4 NA TGTGCCAGCAGTGACTCGACTAGCACCGGGGAGCTGTTTTTT CASSDSTSTGELFF
15 few TRBJ1-3 TRBV18 NA TGTGCCAGCTCACCAAAGACGGGCTCTGGAAACACCATATATTTT CASSPKTGSGNTIYF
15 NA TRBJ2-7 TRBV20-1 NA TGCAGTGCTAGTGGGCATCGAGGGTTGACCTACGAGCAGTACTTC CSASGHRGLTYEQYF
14 NA TRBJ2-2 TRBV14 NA TGTGCCAGCAGCCCACGACAGAACACCGGGGAGCTGTTTTTT CASSPRQNTGELFF
14 NA TRBJ2-1 TRBV5-1 TRBD2 TGCGCCAGCAGCGCCGGGGCTAGCGGAGGAGTAGAGTTCTTC CASSAGASGGVEFF
13 NA TRBJ1-1 TRBV19 TRBD1 TGTGCCAGTAAGTGGACAGGGGGGACTGAAGCTTTCTTT CASKWTGGTEAFF
13 many TRBJ1-6 TRBV6-5 NA TGTGCCAGCAGTTACTTACAGGATTCACCCCTCCACTTT CASSYLQDSPLHF
17 NA TRBJ2-3 TRBV5-1 TRBD2 TGCGCCAGCAGCCCCGGACAGAGCTCGACTAGCGCAGATACGCAGTATTTT CASSPGQSSTSADTQYF
12 NA TRBJ2-7 TRBV29-1 TRBD1 TGCAGCGTTGGGACAGGGGCGGACGAGCAGTACTTC CSVGTGADEQYF
14 NA TRBJ2-1 TRBV25-1 NA TGTGCCAGCACTCCGGGACACACCTACAATGAGCAGTTCTTC CASTPGHTYNEQFF
16 NA TRBJ2-7 TRBV28 TRBD2 TGTGCCAGCAGTTTAAGGGGACTAGCGGATACCTACGAGCAGTACTTC CASSLRGLADTYEQYF
17 NA TRBJ2-7 TRBV7-3 TRBD2 TGTGCCAGCAGCTTTGGGGGACTAGCGGGAGATTCCTACGAGCAGTACTTC CASSFGGLAGDSYEQYF